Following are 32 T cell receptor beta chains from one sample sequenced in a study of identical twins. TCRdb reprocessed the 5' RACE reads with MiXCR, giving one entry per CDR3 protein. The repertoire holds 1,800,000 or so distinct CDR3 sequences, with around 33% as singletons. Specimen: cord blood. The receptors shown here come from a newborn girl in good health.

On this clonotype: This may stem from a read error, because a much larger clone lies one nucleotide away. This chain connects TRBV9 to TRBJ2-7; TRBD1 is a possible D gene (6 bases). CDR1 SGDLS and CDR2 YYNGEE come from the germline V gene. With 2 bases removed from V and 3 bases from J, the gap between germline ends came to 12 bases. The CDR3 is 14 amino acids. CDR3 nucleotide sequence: TGTGCCAGCAGCGTTTCGTCAGGGGTCTACGAGCAGTACTTC. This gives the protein CASSVSSGVYEQYF.

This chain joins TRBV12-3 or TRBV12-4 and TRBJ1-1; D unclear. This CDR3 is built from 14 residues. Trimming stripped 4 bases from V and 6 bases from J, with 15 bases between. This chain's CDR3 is CASSYVPPSAEAFF. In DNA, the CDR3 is TGTGCCAGCAGTTACGTCCCACCGAGCGCTGAAGCTTTCTTT.

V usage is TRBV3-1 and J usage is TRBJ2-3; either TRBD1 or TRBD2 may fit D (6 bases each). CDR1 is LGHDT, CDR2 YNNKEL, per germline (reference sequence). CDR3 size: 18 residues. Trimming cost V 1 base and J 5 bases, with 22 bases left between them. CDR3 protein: CASSQGPLRGAPRDTQYF. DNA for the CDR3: TGTGCCAGCAGCCAAGGCCCTTTAAGGGGGGCCCCCAGAGATACGCAGTATTTT.

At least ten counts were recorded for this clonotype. The CDR3 bases are TGCGCCAGCAGCTTGATAGGACTAGCGGGGCTCACAGATACGCAGTATTTT. Translation: CASSLIGLAGLTDTQYF. The V call is TRBV5-1, the J call TRBJ2-3; TRBD2 matches at 12 bases. This CDR3 has 17 residues. From germline, CDR1 is SGHRS and CDR2 YFSETQ. After removal of 1 base from V and 2 bases from J, the junction contained 5 bases not matched to a gene.

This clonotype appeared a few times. CDR3 bases: TGCGCCAGCAGTTTATGGAAAGATACGCAGTATTTT. Its protein is CASSLWKDTQYF. The chain recombines TRBV5-1 with TRBJ2-3; D unresolved. Germline CDR1 is SGHRS and CDR2 is YFSETQ. The germline V and J ends were trimmed by 5 bases and 5 bases, with 9 bases remaining between them. The CDR3 sequence is 12 residues long.

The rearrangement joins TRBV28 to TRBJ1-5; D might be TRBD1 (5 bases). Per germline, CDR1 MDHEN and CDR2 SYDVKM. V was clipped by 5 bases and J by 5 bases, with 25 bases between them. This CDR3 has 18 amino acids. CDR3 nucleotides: TGTGCCAGCAGTACCCTCTCCAGGGCGCGGGCGATACATCAGCCCCAGCATTTT. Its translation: CASSTLSRARAIHQPQHF.

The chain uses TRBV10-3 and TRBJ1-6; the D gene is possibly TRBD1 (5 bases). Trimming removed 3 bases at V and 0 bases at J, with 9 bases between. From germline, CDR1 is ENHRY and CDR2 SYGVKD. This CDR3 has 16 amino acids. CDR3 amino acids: CAISERGSSYNSPLHF. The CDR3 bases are TGTGCCATCAGTGAACGGGGCAGCTCCTATAATTCACCCCTCCACTTT.

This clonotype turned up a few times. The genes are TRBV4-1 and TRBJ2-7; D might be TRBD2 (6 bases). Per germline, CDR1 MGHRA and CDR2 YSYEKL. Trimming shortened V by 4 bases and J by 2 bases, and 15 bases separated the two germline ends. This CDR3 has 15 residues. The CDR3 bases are TGCGCCAGCAGCCCATATCCCGGGACTGCCTACGAGCAGTACTTC. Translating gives CASSPYPGTAYEQYF.

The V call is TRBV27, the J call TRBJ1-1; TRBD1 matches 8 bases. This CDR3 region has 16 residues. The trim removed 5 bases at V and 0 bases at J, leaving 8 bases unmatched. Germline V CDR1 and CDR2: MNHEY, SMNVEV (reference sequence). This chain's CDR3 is CASSRGTGSMNTEAFF. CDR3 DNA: TGTGCCAGCAGTCGGGGGACAGGTAGCATGAACACTGAAGCTTTCTTT.

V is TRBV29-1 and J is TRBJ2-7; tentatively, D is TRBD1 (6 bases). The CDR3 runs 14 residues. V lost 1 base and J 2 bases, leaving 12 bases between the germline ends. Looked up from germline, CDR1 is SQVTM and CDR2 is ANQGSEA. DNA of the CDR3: TGCAGCGTTGAAGGGGACATACTACCCTACGAGCAGTACTTC. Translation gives CSVEGDILPYEQYF.

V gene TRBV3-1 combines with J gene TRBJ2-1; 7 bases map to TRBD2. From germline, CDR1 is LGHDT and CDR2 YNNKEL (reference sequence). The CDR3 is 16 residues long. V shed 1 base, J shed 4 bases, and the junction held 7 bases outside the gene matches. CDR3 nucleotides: TGTGCCAGCAGCCAAGGGAGCGGGGACTTATACAATGAGCAGTTCTTC. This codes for CASSQGSGDLYNEQFF.

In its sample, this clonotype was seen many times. Written as DNA, the CDR3 is TGCAGTGCTCCGCAGGACAGGGGGTACTATGGCTACACCTTC. Amino acid sequence: CSAPQDRGYYGYTF. This chain joins TRBV20-1 and TRBJ1-2; 10 nucleotides agree with TRBD1. Germline CDR1 is DFQATT and CDR2 is SNEGSKA (reference sequence). This CDR3 spans 14 amino acids. Germline trimming cut 5 bases from V and 3 bases from J; bases unmatched to any gene: 6.

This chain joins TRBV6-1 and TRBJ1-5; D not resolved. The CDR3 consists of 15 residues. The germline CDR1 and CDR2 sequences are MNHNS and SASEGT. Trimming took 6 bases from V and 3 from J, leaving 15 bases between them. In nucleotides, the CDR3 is TGTGCCAGCAGGGTTTCGGGAGGGCTCAATCAGCCCCAGCATTTT. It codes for CASRVSGGLNQPQHF.

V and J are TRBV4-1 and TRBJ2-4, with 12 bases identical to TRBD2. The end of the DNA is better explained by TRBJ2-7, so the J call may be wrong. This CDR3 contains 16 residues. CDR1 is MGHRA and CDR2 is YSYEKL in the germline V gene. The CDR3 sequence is CASSQDLRTSGTEQYF. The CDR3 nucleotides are TGCGCCAGCAGCCAAGATCTCAGGACTAGCGGGACCGAGCAGTACTTC.

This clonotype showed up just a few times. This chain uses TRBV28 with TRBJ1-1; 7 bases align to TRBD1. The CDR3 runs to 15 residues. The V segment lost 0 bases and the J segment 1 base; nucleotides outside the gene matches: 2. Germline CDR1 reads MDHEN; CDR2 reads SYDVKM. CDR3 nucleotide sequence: TGTGCCAGCAGTTTATGGAGGGACAGGAACACTGAAGCTTTCTTT. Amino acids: CASSLWRDRNTEAFF. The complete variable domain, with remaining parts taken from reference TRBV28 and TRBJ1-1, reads DVKVTQSSRYLVKRTGEKVFLECVQDMDHENMFWYRQDPGLGLRLIYFSYDVKMKEKGDIPEGYSVSREKKERFSLILESASTNQTSMYLCASSLWRDRNTEAFFGQGTRLTVV.

CDR3 residues: CASSPVRAPYEQYF. The CDR3 DNA reads as TGTGCCAGCAGCCCGGTCCGGGCCCCCTACGAGCAGTACTTC. V usage is TRBV25-1 and J usage is TRBJ2-7; D remains unclear. Trimming cost V 6 bases and J 2 bases, with 14 bases left between them. Germline V CDR1 and CDR2: MGHDK, SYGVNS. The CDR3 runs to 14 residues.

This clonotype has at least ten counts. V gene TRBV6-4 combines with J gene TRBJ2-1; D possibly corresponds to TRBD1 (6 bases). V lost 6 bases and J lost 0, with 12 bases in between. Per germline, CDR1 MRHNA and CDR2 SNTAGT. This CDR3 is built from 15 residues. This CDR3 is CASRPTGTSYNEQFF. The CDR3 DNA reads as TGTGCCAGCAGACCCACAGGGACCTCCTACAATGAGCAGTTCTTC.

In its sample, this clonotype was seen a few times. CDR3 protein: CASSPRTSGGQQFF. In nucleotides, the CDR3 is TGTGCCAGCAGCCCCAGGACTAGCGGGGGACAGCAGTTCTTC. The rearrangement joins TRBV11-2 to TRBJ2-1, with 13 bases that match TRBD2. The CDR3 length is 14 residues. Looked up from germline, CDR1 is SGHAT and CDR2 is FQNNGV. V dropped 5 bases and J dropped 11; count of bases not matched to a gene: 6.

Here the CDR3 DNA reads TGTGCCAGCAGTTTTGACAGGGAGACCTACAATGAGCAGTTCTTC. It is translated as CASSFDRETYNEQFF. The chain employs TRBV28 and TRBJ2-1; 7 positions match TRBD1. The CDR3 has 15 amino acids. The ends lost 3 bases at V and 2 bases at J; junction bases unmatched: 4. Germline V gives CDR1 MDHEN, CDR2 SYDVKM.

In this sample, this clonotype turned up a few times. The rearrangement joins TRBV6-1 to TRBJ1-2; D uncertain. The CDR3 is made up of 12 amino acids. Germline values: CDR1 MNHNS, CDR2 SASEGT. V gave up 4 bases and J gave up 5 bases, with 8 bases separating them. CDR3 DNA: TGTGCCAGCAGTGTGAGGGAGTATGGCTACACCTTC. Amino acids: CASSVREYGYTF.

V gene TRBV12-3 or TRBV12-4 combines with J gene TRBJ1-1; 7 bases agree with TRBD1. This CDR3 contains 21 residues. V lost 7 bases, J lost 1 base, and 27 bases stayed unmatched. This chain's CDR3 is CASNPSRIKPVRGQGNTEAFF. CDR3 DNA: TGTGCCAGCAACCCCTCTCGGATAAAGCCCGTAAGGGGGCAAGGGAACACTGAAGCTTTCTTT.

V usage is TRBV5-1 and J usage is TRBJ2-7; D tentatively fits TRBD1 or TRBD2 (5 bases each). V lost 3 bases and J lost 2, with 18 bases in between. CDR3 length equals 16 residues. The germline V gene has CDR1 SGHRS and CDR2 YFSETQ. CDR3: CASSYVSGTSTYEQYF. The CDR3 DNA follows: TGCGCCAGCAGCTACGTATCCGGGACGTCCACCTACGAGCAGTACTTC.

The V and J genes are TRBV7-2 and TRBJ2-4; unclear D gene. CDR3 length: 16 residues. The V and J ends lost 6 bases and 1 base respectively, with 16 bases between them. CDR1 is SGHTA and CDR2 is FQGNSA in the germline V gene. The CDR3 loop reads CASRGPESRAKNIQYF. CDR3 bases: TGTGCCAGCAGAGGACCCGAAAGTAGGGCCAAAAACATTCAGTACTTC.

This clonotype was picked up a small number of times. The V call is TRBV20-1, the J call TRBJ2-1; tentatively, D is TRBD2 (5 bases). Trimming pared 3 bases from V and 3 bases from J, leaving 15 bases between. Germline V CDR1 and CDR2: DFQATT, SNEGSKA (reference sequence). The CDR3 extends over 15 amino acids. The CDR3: CSASRTPGNYNEQFF. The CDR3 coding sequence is TGCAGTGCTAGCCGGACCCCGGGGAACTACAATGAGCAGTTCTTC.

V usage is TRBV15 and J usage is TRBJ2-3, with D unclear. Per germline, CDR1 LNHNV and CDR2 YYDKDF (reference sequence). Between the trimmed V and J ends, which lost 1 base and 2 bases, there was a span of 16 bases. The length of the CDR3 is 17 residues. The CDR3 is CATSRVRDPQITDTQYF. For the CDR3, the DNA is TGTGCCACCAGCAGAGTTCGTGATCCGCAGATCACAGATACGCAGTATTTT.

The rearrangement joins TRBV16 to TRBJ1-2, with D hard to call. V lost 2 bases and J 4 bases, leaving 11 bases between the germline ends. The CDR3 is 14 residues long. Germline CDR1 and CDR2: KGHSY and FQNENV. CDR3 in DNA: TGTGCCAGCAGCCAACTACTAATGGGCTATGGCTACACCTTC. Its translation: CASSQLLMGYGYTF. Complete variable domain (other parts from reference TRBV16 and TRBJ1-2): GEEVAQTPKHLVRGEGQKAKLYCAPIKGHSYVFWYQQVLKNEFKFLISFQNENVFDETGMPKERFSAKCLPNSPCSLEIQATKLEDSAVYFCASSQLLMGYGYTFGSGTRLTVV.

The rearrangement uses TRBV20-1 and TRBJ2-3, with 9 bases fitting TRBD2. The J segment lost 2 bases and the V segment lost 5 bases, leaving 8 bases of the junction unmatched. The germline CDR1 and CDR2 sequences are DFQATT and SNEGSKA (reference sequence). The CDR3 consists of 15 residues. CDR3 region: CSASPGTSPTDTQYF. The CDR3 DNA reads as TGCAGTGCTTCCCCCGGGACTAGCCCCACAGATACGCAGTATTTT.

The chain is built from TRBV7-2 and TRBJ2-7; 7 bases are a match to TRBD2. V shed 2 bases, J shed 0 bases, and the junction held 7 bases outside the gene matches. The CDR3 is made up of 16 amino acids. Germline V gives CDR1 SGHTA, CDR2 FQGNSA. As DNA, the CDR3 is TGTGCCAGCAGCTTACCCCGGACTAGGAGCTCCTACGAGCAGTACTTC. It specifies CASSLPRTRSSYEQYF. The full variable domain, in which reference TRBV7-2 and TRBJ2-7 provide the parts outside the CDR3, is GAGVSQSPSNKVTEKGKDVELRCDPISGHTALYWYRQSLGQGLEFLIYFQGNSAPDKSGLPSDRFSAERTGGSVSTLTIQRTQQEDSAVYLCASSLPRTRSSYEQYFGPGTRLTVT.

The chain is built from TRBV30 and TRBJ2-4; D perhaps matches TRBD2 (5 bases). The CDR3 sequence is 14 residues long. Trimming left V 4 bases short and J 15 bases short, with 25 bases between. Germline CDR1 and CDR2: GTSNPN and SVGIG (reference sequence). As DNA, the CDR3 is TGTGCCTGGAATCCGGGATTGACCTCCTACGAGCGGTACTTC. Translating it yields CAWNPGLTSYERYF.

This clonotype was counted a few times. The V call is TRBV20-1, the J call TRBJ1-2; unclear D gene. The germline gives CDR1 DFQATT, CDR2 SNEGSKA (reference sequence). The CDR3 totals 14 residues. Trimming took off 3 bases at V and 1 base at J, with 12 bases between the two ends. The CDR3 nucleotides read TGCAGTGCTAGTCCGGCTCGCTATAACTATGGCTACACCTTC. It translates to CSASPARYNYGYTF.

The CDR3 region is CATSSEERLDTQYF. The CDR3 region has the DNA TGTGCCACCAGCAGCGAGGAAAGGCTGGATACGCAGTATTTT. The chain has TRBV15 and TRBJ2-3; D is uncertain. The CDR3 covers 14 residues. Germline V gene lookup returns CDR1 LNHNV and CDR2 YYDKDF (reference sequence). Between the trimmed V and J ends, which lost 3 bases and 6 bases, there was a span of 13 bases.

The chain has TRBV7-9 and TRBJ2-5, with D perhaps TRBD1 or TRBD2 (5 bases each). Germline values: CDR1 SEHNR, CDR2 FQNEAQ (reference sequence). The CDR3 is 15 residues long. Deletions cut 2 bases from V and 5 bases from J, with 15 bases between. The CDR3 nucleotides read TGTGCCAGCAGCTTATTTCGACGGGGCTGGGAGACCCAGTACTTC. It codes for CASSLFRRGWETQYF.